A single T cell receptor beta chain is shown here with its context. This sample is part of a study of cytomegalovirus exposure and HLA in healthy donors. Vbeta (60) and Jbeta (13) primers were used in the PCR. Using immunoSEQ multiplex PCR, the repertoire was profiled, and TCRdb retains in-frame clones only, with some absent. The data contain under 45,000 clones, more than 60% of them singletons. Germline V CDR1 and CDR2: SGHVS, FQNEAQ. The trim removed 0 bases at V and 7 bases at J, leaving 7 bases unmatched. CDR3 size: 15 residues. Sequenced: PBMCs. V usage is TRBV7-8 and J usage is TRBJ1-1; the match to TRBD1 covers 8 bases. The clonotype was recovered from a man younger than 45 in good health and CMV-seronegative. DNA of the CDR3: TGTGCCAGCAGCTTAGCGCCCGGGACAGGTATTGAAGCTTTCTTT. This encodes CASSLAPGTGIEAFF. The full variable domain, its missing parts supplied by reference TRBV7-8 and TRBJ1-1, is GAGVSQSPRYKVAKRGQDVALRCDPISGHVSLFWYQQALGQGPEFLTYFQNEAQLDKSGLPSDRFFAERPEGSVSTLKIQRTQQEDSAVYLCASSLAPGTGIEAFFGQGTRLTVV.